Listed below are T cell receptor beta chains from one sample, sequenced in a study of blood T cell repertoires in COVID-19. The protocol was immunoSEQ multiplex PCR, while the TCRdb copy is restricted to in-frame clones and leaves out a portion. The sample records roughly 310,000 clones, 75% to 90% being singletons. The material sequenced was PBMCs or T cells enriched from blood (not recorded which). The source of these receptors is a woman aged 35 to 49 who had recovered from COVID-19. The CDR3 runs from the conserved cysteine through the conserved F or W. The order of the fields is J gene, V gene, D gene, clone size, CDR3 protein, CDR3 DNA. The D gene is left open where the match is weak. Clone size is stated in some rows and not others, as once, few, many or a class when expanded.

TRBJ2-7	TRBV2	NA	NA	CASSEETYEQYF	TGTGCCAGCAGTGAAGAGACTTACGAGCAGTACTTC
TRBJ2-7	TRBV29-1	NA	NA	CSVEIRGEQYF	TGCAGCGTTGAAATCAGGGGCGAGCAGTACTTC
TRBJ2-5	TRBV11-2	NA	NA	CASSLVRSGQETQYF	TGTGCCAGCAGCTTAGTGAGGTCTGGTCAAGAGACCCAGTACTTC
TRBJ2-7	TRBV5-1	TRBD2	once	CASSPAEGGYEQYF	TGCGCCAGCAGCCCGGCGGAGGGAGGGTACGAGCAGTACTTC
TRBJ2-3	TRBV4-3	TRBD2	NA	CASSPRIAGSTDTQYF	TGCGCCAGCAGCCCCCGAATAGCGGGAAGCACAGATACGCAGTATTTT
TRBJ1-6	TRBV5-6	NA	NA	CASSPMRSSYNSPLHF	TGTGCCAGCAGCCCAATGAGGAGCTCCTATAATTCACCCCTCCACTTT
TRBJ1-2	TRBV9	NA	NA	CASTRESNYGYTF	TGTGCCAGCACCCGGGAGTCCAACTATGGCTACACCTTC
TRBJ1-6	TRBV27	TRBD1	once	CASSTPGQPNSPLHF	TGTGCCAGCAGTACCCCGGGACAGCCTAATTCACCCCTCCACTTT
TRBJ1-2	TRBV5-1	NA	once	CASSPGQVGFNYGYTF	TGCGCCAGCAGCCCCGGACAAGTTGGCTTTAACTATGGCTACACCTTC
TRBJ2-3	TRBV5-1	TRBD2	NA	CASSLSASGGTDTQYF	TGCGCCAGCAGCTTGTCCGCTAGCGGGGGCACAGATACGCAGTATTTT
TRBJ2-3	TRBV11-2	NA	NA	CASSRRTVSTDTQYF	TGTGCCAGCAGCCGTCGGACAGTCAGCACAGATACGCAGTATTTT